These 19 T cell receptor beta chains originate from one sample sequenced in a study of PD-1 blockade in classical Hodgkin lymphoma. The protocol was immunoSEQ multiplex PCR, while the TCRdb copy is restricted to in-frame clones and leaves out a portion. Among 70,000 to 85,000 clones listed, about 93% were seen once. Exposure to brentuximab vedotin varied, and each patient had relapsed following autologous stem cell transplantation. The sequenced sample was peripheral blood mononuclear cells (PBMCs), obtained at baseline. Receptors were obtained from a human donor with classical Hodgkin lymphoma.

The CDR3 DNA follows: TGTGCCAGCAGCTTGGAACAGAACACTGAAGCTTTCTTT. Its translation is CASSLEQNTEAFF. The rearrangement links TRBV5-6 to TRBJ1-1; D is uncertain. Per germline, CDR1 SGHDT and CDR2 YYEEEE. This CDR3 is built from 13 residues. Trimming stripped 0 bases from V and 1 base from J, with 4 bases between.

This rearrangement joins TRBV11-2 to TRBJ1-2; a weak D match, TRBD1 (6 bases). Trimming stripped 7 bases from V and 4 bases from J, with 16 bases between. The CDR3 length is 14 residues. Germline values: CDR1 SGHAT, CDR2 FQNNGV. Here the CDR3 reads CASNRDIFTYGYTF. The DNA for the CDR3 is TGTGCCAGCAACCGGGACATTTTTACCTATGGCTACACCTTC.

V gene TRBV7-9 combines with J gene TRBJ2-1, with D perhaps TRBD2 (6 bases). Looked up from germline, CDR1 is SEHNR and CDR2 is FQNEAQ (reference sequence). The CDR3 extends over 15 amino acids. The V end lost 5 bases, the J end lost 5 bases, and 16 bases lay between the germline ends. Here the CDR3 DNA reads TGTGCCAGCAGCCACCGCGGGGTACTAGACAATGAGCAGTTCTTC. Translating it yields CASSHRGVLDNEQFF. The whole variable domain, remainder taken from reference TRBV7-9 and TRBJ2-1, is DTGVSQNPRHKITKRGQNVTFRCDPISEHNRLYWYRQTLGQGPEFLTYFQNEAQLEKSRLLSDRFSAERPKGSFSTLEIQRTEQGDSAMYLCASSHRGVLDNEQFFGPGTRLTVL.

This rearrangement joins TRBV27 to TRBJ2-7, with no clear D. Between the trimmed V and J ends, which lost 3 bases and 1 base, there was a span of 7 bases. The CDR3 has 13 amino acids. In germline, CDR1 is MNHEY, CDR2 SMNVEV (reference sequence). The CDR3 region has the DNA TGTGCCAGCAGTTTTAAGGAATCCTACGAGCAGTACTTC. Translating it yields CASSFKESYEQYF.

The chain uses TRBV7-8 and TRBJ2-7; 10 positions match TRBD1. The CDR3 has 14 residues. Germline CDR1 and CDR2: SGHVS and FQNEAQ. The trim removed 4 bases at V and 4 bases at J, leaving 4 bases unmatched. In nucleotides, the CDR3 is TGTGCCAGCAGCTACGGGACAGGGGTTTACGAGCAGTACTTC. Amino acid sequence: CASSYGTGVYEQYF.

The rearrangement uses TRBV4-1 and TRBJ2-5; D ambiguous. The CDR3 is made up of 16 amino acids. V shed 0 bases and J shed 2 bases, with 13 bases lying between them. Germline lookup yields CDR1 MGHRA and CDR2 YSYEKL. Written as DNA, the CDR3 is TGCGCCAGCAGCCAAGATCCGCGTCTGGGGCAAGAGACCCAGTACTTC. As protein: CASSQDPRLGQETQYF.

The chain is built from TRBV18 and TRBJ2-5; D is tentatively TRBD1 or TRBD2 (6 bases each). The CDR3 sequence is 14 residues long. Germline V gene lookup returns CDR1 KGHSH and CDR2 LQKENI. V gave up 2 bases and J gave up 4 bases, with 11 bases separating them. CDR3 sequence reads: CASSPMGGLETQYF. The DNA of the CDR3 is TGTGCCAGCTCACCAATGGGGGGCTTAGAGACCCAGTACTTC.

The chain has TRBV7-3 and TRBJ2-5; D gene uncertain. V was trimmed by 5 bases and J by 4 bases, leaving 11 bases between them. This CDR3 has 13 amino acids. CDR1 SGHTA and CDR2 FQGTGA come from the germline V gene. CDR3 sequence: CASSRTSGETQYF. CDR3 DNA sequence: TGTGCCAGCAGCCGTACGTCCGGAGAGACCCAGTACTTC.

V gene TRBV5-1 combines with J gene TRBJ1-2; tentatively, D is TRBD1 (6 bases). Germline V gene sequence: CDR1 SGHRS, CDR2 YFSETQ. Trimming removed 7 bases at V and 3 bases at J, with 13 bases between. This CDR3 is 13 amino acids long. CDR3 residues: CASAWGPDYGYTF. CDR3 nucleotide sequence: TGCGCCAGCGCTTGGGGGCCCGACTATGGCTACACCTTC.

The chain uses TRBV9 and TRBJ2-2; D is unclear. Germline V gene sequence: CDR1 SGDLS, CDR2 YYNGEE. V dropped 0 bases and J dropped 1 base, with 4 bases sitting between them. The CDR3 runs 14 residues. Written as DNA, the CDR3 is TGTGCCAGCAGCGTAGGAGGGAACACCGGGGAGCTGTTTTTT. It encodes CASSVGGNTGELFF.

The chain links TRBV6-1 to TRBJ2-3; tentatively, D is TRBD2 (6 bases). This CDR3 region has 16 residues. Germline CDR1 reads MNHNS; CDR2 reads SASEGT. V was pared by 4 bases and J by 1 base, with 15 bases between. CDR3 DNA sequence: TGTGCCAGCAGTGGGTCCTATTGGGAGGGCACAGATACGCAGTATTTT. Its protein is CASSGSYWEGTDTQYF.

This chain links TRBV19 with TRBJ2-3, with TRBD2 identical over 9 bases. The CDR3 runs 16 residues. Germline CDR1 LNHDA, CDR2 SQIVND (reference sequence). V dropped 5 bases and J dropped 3; count of bases not matched to a gene: 9. CDR3 in amino acids: CASSQGIAGATDTQYF. CDR3 DNA: TGTGCCAGTAGTCAGGGGATAGCGGGGGCTACAGATACGCAGTATTTT. Full variable domain (rest looked up from reference TRBV19 and TRBJ2-3): DGGITQSPKYLFRKEGQNVTLSCEQNLNHDAMYWYRQDPGQGLRLIYYSQIVNDFQKGDIAEGYSVSREKKESFPLTVTSAQKNPTAFYLCASSQGIAGATDTQYFGPGTRLTVL.

The chain links TRBV19 to TRBJ1-2, with TRBD1 matching over 7 bases. The CDR3 runs to 15 residues. V shed 8 bases, J shed 3 bases, and the junction held 12 bases outside the gene matches. Germline CDR1 reads LNHDA; CDR2 reads SQIVND (reference sequence). CDR3: CASFEGARPDYGYTF. CDR3 nucleotide sequence: TGTGCCAGTTTCGAGGGGGCGCGTCCGGACTATGGCTACACCTTC.

The chain carries TRBV2 and TRBJ2-4, with 7 bases identical to TRBD2. Germline CDR1 is SNHLY and CDR2 is FYNNEI. This CDR3 has 14 residues. V was pared by 8 bases and J by 4 bases, with 8 bases of the junction left unmatched. The CDR3 bases are TGTGCCAGCTTGGTTGGGCGGGAGAAAAACATTCAGTACTTC. Translated, it gives CASLVGREKNIQYF.

The chain is built from TRBV28 and TRBJ1-5; D call uncertain. CDR1 is MDHEN, CDR2 SYDVKM, per germline. Trimming removed 7 bases from V and 2 bases from J, with 12 bases in between. The CDR3 loop spans 14 amino acids. The CDR3 loop reads CASTLPPGNQPQHF. CDR3 nucleotide sequence: TGTGCCAGCACCCTGCCGCCGGGCAATCAGCCCCAGCATTTT. Complete variable domain (other parts from reference TRBV28 and TRBJ1-5): DVKVTQSSRYLVKRTGEKVFLECVQDMDHENMFWYRQDPGLGLRLIYFSYDVKMKEKGDIPEGYSVSREKKERFSLILESASTNQTSMYLCASTLPPGNQPQHFGDGTRLSIL.

The genes are TRBV5-5 and TRBJ2-2, with D perhaps matching TRBD2 (5 bases). V gave up 1 base and J gave up 3 bases, with 16 bases separating them. This CDR3 has 17 residues. Germline values: CDR1 SGHKS, CDR2 YYEKEE (reference sequence). The CDR3, as DNA: TGTGCCAGCAGCTTGTGGGATTTCGGGGATTACACCGGGGAGCTGTTTTTT. Translation gives CASSLWDFGDYTGELFF. Full variable domain (rest looked up from reference TRBV5-5 and TRBJ2-2): DAGVTQSPTHLIKTRGQQVTLRCSPISGHKSVSWYQQVLGQGPQFIFQYYEKEERGRGNFPDRFSARQFPNYSSELNVNALLLGDSALYLCASSLWDFGDYTGELFFGEGSRLTVL.

The rearrangement links TRBV10-3 to TRBJ2-5, with D maybe TRBD2 (9 bases). V was pared by 6 bases and J by 3 bases, with 44 bases between. The CDR3 has 24 amino acids. CDR1 and CDR2 from the germline V gene are ENHRY and SYGVKD. CDR3 DNA: TGTGCCATCAGCCCGGGACAGGCTTTGGCACCCCAAACAGCGGGAGGCCTAACTAAAGAGACCCAGTACTTC. Protein product: CAISPGQALAPQTAGGLTKETQYF.

The chain employs TRBV5-6 and TRBJ2-5; TRBD2 matches at 7 bases. The junction had 7 bases not matched to a gene; V was cut back by 0 bases and J by 5 bases. Germline V gene lookup returns CDR1 SGHDT and CDR2 YYEEEE. This CDR3 spans 15 amino acids. CDR3: CASSLAGGSGETQYF. CDR3 bases: TGTGCCAGCAGCTTGGCCGGCGGGAGCGGGGAGACCCAGTACTTC.

The chain carries TRBV19 and TRBJ2-1; 13 bases are shared with TRBD2. Unmatched junction bases numbered 9, after V lost 9 bases and J lost 1 base. The CDR3 has 17 residues. Germline CDR1 reads LNHDA; CDR2 reads SQIVND (reference sequence). The CDR3 region is CARTTSGRDESYNEQFF. The DNA of the CDR3 is TGTGCCAGAACCACTAGCGGGAGGGACGAATCCTACAATGAGCAGTTCTTC.